Below, 17 T cell receptor beta chains from the same sample are listed, as sequenced in a study of T cells in Graves' hyperthyroidism and ophthalmopathy (dated by TCRdb to between 2018 and 2020). Receptors were amplified or captured by multiplex PCR. The run used an Illumina HiSeq 2000. The TCR beta CDR3 regions were amplified from the RNA transcripts. For the first round of RT-PCR on the TCR CDR3, the HTBI primer set was used together with the Qiagen OneStep RT-PCR kit. TCRdb reanalyzed the raw reads on its own, using fastp at Q25 for trimming and MiXCR for clone calling, and kept in-frame beta chains. Every CDR3 protein is listed once, alongside the most common genes and DNA of its rows. Counted in this sample were about 680,000 distinct CDR3 sequences; around a third of them appeared once. The ten top clones hold around 30% of the sample. Sequencing was done on a sample of blood. These receptors all stem from a woman between 40 and 55 years old with Graves' hyperthyroidism.

This clonotype was counted at least ten times. V usage is TRBV20-1 and J usage is TRBJ1-4, with D unclear. Trimming took 8 bases from V and 4 from J, leaving 8 bases between them. Germline V gene sequence: CDR1 DFQATT, CDR2 SNEGSKA (reference sequence). There are 11 residues in the CDR3. The DNA of the CDR3 is TGCAGTTCACCTCTTAATGAAAAACTGTTTTTT. Protein: CSSPLNEKLFF.

This clonotype has at least ten counts. The rearrangement links TRBV19 to TRBJ1-5; a possible D gene is TRBD1 (6 bases). The CDR3 extends over 13 amino acids. Germline V gene lookup returns CDR1 LNHDA and CDR2 SQIVND (reference sequence). V lost 6 bases, J lost 7 bases, and 13 bases lay in between. The CDR3 spells CASSNRVEQPQHF. In nucleotides, the CDR3 is TGTGCCAGTAGCAACAGGGTTGAACAGCCCCAGCATTTT.

This clonotype was found many times. The chain employs TRBV20-1 and TRBJ2-5; tentative D call: TRBD1 (5 bases). The CDR3 loop spans 12 amino acids. CDR1 and CDR2 from the germline V gene are DFQATT and SNEGSKA (reference sequence). The germline V and J ends were trimmed by 5 bases and 2 bases, with 9 bases remaining between them. The CDR3 sequence: CSAPRDQETQYF. Here the CDR3 DNA reads TGCAGTGCTCCCAGGGATCAAGAGACCCAGTACTTC.

This clonotype was recorded a few times. Germline is not matched at one junction end, which may reflect a read error. The rearrangement uses TRBV5-1 and TRBJ2-7; unclear D gene. The germline CDR1 and CDR2 sequences are SGHRS and YFSETQ. The CDR3 has 15 residues. CDR3 sequence (DNA): TGCGCCAGCAGCTTGACGTCTAATGCTGTGCAAGAGCGGTACTTC. The encoded protein is CASSLTSNAVQERYF.

The chain joins TRBV6-6 to TRBJ1-2; D might be TRBD1 (5 bases). Germline CDR1 MNHNY, CDR2 SVGAGI (reference sequence). The CDR3 covers 17 residues. With 5 bases removed from V and 4 bases from J, the gap between germline ends came to 23 bases. The CDR3 is CASSEVGDVERGYGYTF. The CDR3 region has the DNA TGTGCCAGCAGTGAAGTAGGGGATGTAGAACGAGGCTATGGCTACACCTTC.

Here the CDR3 DNA reads TGTGCCACCAGCAGAGACGACAGGGGCTCTGGAAACACCATATATTTT. Its translation is CATSRDDRGSGNTIYF. The chain uses TRBV15 and TRBJ1-3; 8 bases match TRBD1. The trim removed 0 bases at V and 0 bases at J, leaving 1 base unmatched. The CDR3 is 16 residues long. Germline CDR1 is LNHNV and CDR2 is YYDKDF (reference sequence). The variable domain in full, completed from reference TRBV15 and TRBJ1-3, reads DAMVIQNPRYQVTQFGKPVTLSCSQTLNHNVMYWYQQKSSQAPKLLFHYYDKDFNNEADTPDNFQSRRPNTSFCFLDIRSPGLGDTAMYLCATSRDDRGSGNTIYFGEGSWLTVV.

Concerning this clonotype: It is likely a read error, because the conserved phenylalanine at the end of the CDR3 is missing. Because the CDR3's place on the DNA is in doubt, the DNA is left out and the CDR3 is given as listed by TCRdb. V usage is TRBV20-1 and J usage is TRBJ2-7; the table's D gene call, TRBD1, was not cross checked with the DNA. Ends included, the CDR3 has 14 residues. Germline-derived CDR1 and CDR2 are DFQATT and SNEGSKA (reference sequence). The CDR3: CSASTWTETYEQCL.

This clonotype was seen ten or more times. The chain recombines TRBV24-1 with TRBJ2-7; no firm D call. Looked up from germline, CDR1 is KGHDR and CDR2 is SFDVKD. Trimming removed 3 bases at V and 1 base at J, with 6 bases between. The CDR3 spans 13 residues. CDR3 nucleotides: TGTGCCACCAGTGATCAGAGATCCTACGAGCAGTACTTC. Residues: CATSDQRSYEQYF.

A remark on this clonotype: A much larger clonotype is one base distant, so this may be a read error. The conserved closing phenylalanine or tryptophan is absent in this CDR3, likely reflecting a read error. This sequence joins TRBV5-1 and TRBJ1-2; possibly TRBD1 for D (5 bases). CDR1 and CDR2 (germline): SGHRS, YFSETQ. This CDR3 contains 12 residues. The CDR3 is CASSRDDYGYTS. The CDR3 bases are TGTGCCAGCAGCAGGGATGACTATGGCTACACCTCC.

This clonotype was detected ten times or more. The gene calls are TRBV29-1 and TRBJ1-3, with D hard to call. Trimming shortened V by 4 bases and J by 0 bases, and 13 bases separated the two germline ends. Germline CDR1 and CDR2: SQVTM and ANQGSEA. The CDR3 spans 15 residues. The CDR3, as DNA: TGCAGCGTTGGAGCCGTAAGAGACTCTGGAAACACCATATATTTT. This codes for CSVGAVRDSGNTIYF.

The chain uses TRBV20-1 and TRBJ2-7; D gene unclear. From germline, CDR1 is DFQATT and CDR2 SNEGSKA (reference sequence). There are 13 residues in the CDR3. V was cut by 7 bases and J by 2 bases, with 15 bases left in between. CDR3 loop: CSGLVEATYEQYF. DNA for the CDR3: TGCAGTGGCCTCGTAGAGGCTACCTACGAGCAGTACTTC.

CDR3 in amino acids: CSVEKVGGYTF. The CDR3 DNA reads TGCAGCGTTGAGAAGGTGGGAGGCTACACCTTC. The chain is built from TRBV29-1 and TRBJ1-2, with D uncertain. Trimming removed 3 bases at V and 8 bases at J, with 10 bases between. The CDR3 is 11 amino acids. From germline, CDR1 is SQVTM and CDR2 ANQGSEA.

Comment on this clonotype: This may come from a read error, since a much larger clone is one base off. The chain uses TRBV19 and TRBJ2-6; 7 bases align to TRBD2. The CDR3 has 17 amino acids. Germline values: CDR1 LNHDA, CDR2 SQIVND (reference sequence). V dropped 3 bases and J dropped 4; count of bases not matched to a gene: 9. The DNA of the CDR3 is TGTGCCAGTAGTATTCGGGGGGTGTCTGGCGGGGCCAACGTCCTGACTTTC. Amino acids: CASSIRGVSGGANVLTF. The variable domain in full, with the rest retrieved from reference TRBV19 and TRBJ2-6, is DGGITQSPKYLFRKEGQNVTLSCEQNLNHDAMYWYRQDPGQGLRLIYYSQIVNDFQKGDIAEGYSVSREKKESFPLTVTSAQKNPTAFYLCASSIRGVSGGANVLTFGAGSRLTVL.

In its sample, this clonotype was seen many times. DNA for the CDR3: TGTGCCACCAGCAGAGATATGGACAGGGACTACGAGCAGTACTTC. This encodes CATSRDMDRDYEQYF. This chain joins TRBV15 and TRBJ2-7; 8 bases agree with TRBD1. The germline V gene has CDR1 LNHNV and CDR2 YYDKDF (reference sequence). This CDR3 is built from 15 residues. After removal of 0 bases from V and 3 bases from J, the junction contained 4 bases not matched to a gene.

This clonotype was recorded a few times. The chain has TRBV12-3 or TRBV12-4 and TRBJ2-6; tentatively, D is TRBD1 or TRBD2 (5 bases each). V was pared by 1 base and J by 0 bases, with 13 bases between. The CDR3 consists of 18 residues. The DNA for the CDR3 is TGTGCCAGCAGTTTAGGGGGGAACCCCAGCTCTGGGGCCAACGTCCTGACTTTC. Protein sequence: CASSLGGNPSSGANVLTF.

The rearrangement links TRBV5-4 to TRBJ2-5; D is possibly TRBD1 (6 bases). The CDR3 runs 15 residues. In germline, CDR1 is SGHNT, CDR2 YYREEE (reference sequence). Trimming pared 6 bases from V and 4 bases from J, leaving 19 bases between. CDR3 residues: CASTKNTGFLETQYF. The CDR3, as DNA: TGTGCCAGCACCAAAAACACAGGGTTTTTAGAGACCCAGTACTTC. Together with reference TRBV5-4 and TRBJ2-5, the CDR3 gives the full variable domain: ETGVTQSPTHLIKTRGQQVTLRCSSQSGHNTVSWYQQALGQGPQFIFQYYREEENGRGNFPPRFSGLQFPNYSSELNVNALELDDSALYLCASTKNTGFLETQYFGPGTRLLVL.

This chain uses TRBV6-6 with TRBJ2-2; the D call may be TRBD1 or TRBD2 (5 bases each). The length of the CDR3 is 16 residues. CDR1 is MNHNY and CDR2 is SVGAGI in the germline V gene (reference sequence). The V and J ends lost 8 bases and 1 base respectively, with 17 bases between them. The CDR3 protein is CASLTGRAMNTGELFF. In DNA form, the CDR3 reads TGTGCCAGCCTTACGGGGCGGGCCATGAACACCGGGGAGCTGTTTTTT.